The T cell receptor (beta chain) under discussion was sequenced for a study of tumor-infiltrating lymphocytes in primary liver carcinoma. About the study: Tissue type made little difference to sample yields of roughly 3.5 to 7.5 million productive TCRbeta reads.

Priming with a constant-region primer yielded TCR beta cDNA from roughly 0.45 ug total RNA. Slightly modified ARM-PCR, run as three nested multiplex PCR rounds, produced the TCR beta libraries. Forward primers for TRBV1-TRBV30 and a C-beta reverse primer served the first two PCR rounds, at 10 cycles each. TCRdb reanalysed the multiplex PCR reads using MiXCR and keeps one entry per CDR3 protein. The sample holds fewer than 400,000 distinct CDR3 sequences, approximately 54% seen once. V was shortened by 4 bases and J by 3 bases, with 5 bases between the two germline ends. CDR1 and CDR2 (germline): SGHRS, YFSETQ. CDR3 length equals 11 residues. The researchers obtained blood RNA from unsorted whole blood and also extracted germline DNA.

The sequencing input was peripheral blood. The chain links TRBV5-1 to TRBJ2-7; D gene ambiguous. The sequence was obtained from a woman aged 30 to 39 with primary liver carcinoma and hepatitis B virus infection. DNA for the CDR3: TGCGCCAGCAGCGCCTTCTACGAGCAGTACTTC. It specifies CASSAFYEQYF.